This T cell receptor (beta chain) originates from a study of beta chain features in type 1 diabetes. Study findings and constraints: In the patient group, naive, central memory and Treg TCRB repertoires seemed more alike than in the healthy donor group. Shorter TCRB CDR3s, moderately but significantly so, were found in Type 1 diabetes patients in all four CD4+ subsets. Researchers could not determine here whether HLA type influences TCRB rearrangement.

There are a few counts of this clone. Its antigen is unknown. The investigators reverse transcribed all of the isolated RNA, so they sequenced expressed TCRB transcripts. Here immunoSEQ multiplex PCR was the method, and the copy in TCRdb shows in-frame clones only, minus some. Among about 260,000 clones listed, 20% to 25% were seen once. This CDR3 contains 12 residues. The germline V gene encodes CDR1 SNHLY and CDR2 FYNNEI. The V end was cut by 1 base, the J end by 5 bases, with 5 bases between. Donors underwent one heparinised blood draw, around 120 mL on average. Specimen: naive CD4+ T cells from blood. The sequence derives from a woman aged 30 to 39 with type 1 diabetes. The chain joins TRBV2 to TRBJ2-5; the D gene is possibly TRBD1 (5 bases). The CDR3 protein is CASSEEGETQYF. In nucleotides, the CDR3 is TGTGCCAGCAGTGAAGAGGGGGAGACCCAGTACTTC.